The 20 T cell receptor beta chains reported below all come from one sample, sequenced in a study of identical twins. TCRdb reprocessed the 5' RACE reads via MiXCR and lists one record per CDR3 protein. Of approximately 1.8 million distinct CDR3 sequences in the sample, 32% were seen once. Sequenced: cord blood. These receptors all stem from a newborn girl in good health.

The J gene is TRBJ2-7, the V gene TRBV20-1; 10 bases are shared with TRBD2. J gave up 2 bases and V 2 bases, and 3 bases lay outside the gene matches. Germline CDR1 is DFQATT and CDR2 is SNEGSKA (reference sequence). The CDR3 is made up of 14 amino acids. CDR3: CSARISGGPYEQYF. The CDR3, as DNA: TGCAGTGCTAGAATTAGCGGGGGGCCCTACGAGCAGTACTTC.

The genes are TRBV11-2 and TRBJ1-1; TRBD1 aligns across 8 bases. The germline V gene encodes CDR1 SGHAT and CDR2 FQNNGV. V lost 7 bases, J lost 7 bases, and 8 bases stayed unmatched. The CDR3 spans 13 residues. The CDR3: CASNSDRDLEAFF. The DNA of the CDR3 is TGTGCCAGCAACTCGGACAGGGATCTTGAAGCTTTCTTT.

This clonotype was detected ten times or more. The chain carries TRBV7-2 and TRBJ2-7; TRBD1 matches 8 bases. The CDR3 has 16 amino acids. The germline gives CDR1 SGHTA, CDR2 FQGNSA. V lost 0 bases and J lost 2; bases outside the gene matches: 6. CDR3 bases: TGTGCCAGCAGCTTAGCTTCCGGGACAGGAACCTACGAGCAGTACTTC. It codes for CASSLASGTGTYEQYF.

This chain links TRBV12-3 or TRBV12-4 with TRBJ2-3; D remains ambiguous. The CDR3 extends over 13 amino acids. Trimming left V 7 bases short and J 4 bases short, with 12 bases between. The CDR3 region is CASTLLGPDTQYF. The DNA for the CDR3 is TGTGCCAGCACCCTCTTAGGCCCAGATACGCAGTATTTT.

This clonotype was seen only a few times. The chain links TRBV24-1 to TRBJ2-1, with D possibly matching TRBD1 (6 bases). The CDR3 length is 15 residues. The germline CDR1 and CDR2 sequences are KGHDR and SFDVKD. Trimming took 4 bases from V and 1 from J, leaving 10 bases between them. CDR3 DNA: TGTGCCACCAGTGAGGGACAAATATCCTACAATGAGCAGTTCTTC. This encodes CATSEGQISYNEQFF.

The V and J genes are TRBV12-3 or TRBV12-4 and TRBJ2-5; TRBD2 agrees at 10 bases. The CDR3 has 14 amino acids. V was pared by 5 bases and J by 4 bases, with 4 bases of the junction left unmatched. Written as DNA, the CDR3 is TGTGCCAGCAGTCAACCTAGCGGGGGAGAGACCCAGTACTTC. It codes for CASSQPSGGETQYF.

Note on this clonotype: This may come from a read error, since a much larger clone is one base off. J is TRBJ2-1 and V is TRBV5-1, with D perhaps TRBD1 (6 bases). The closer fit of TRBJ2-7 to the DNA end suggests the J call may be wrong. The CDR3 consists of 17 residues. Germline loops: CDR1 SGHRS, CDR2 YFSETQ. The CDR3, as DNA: TGCGCCAGCAGCCCGGGACAAAGTCGGGGCTCCTACAATGAGCAGTACTTC. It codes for CASSPGQSRGSYNEQYF.

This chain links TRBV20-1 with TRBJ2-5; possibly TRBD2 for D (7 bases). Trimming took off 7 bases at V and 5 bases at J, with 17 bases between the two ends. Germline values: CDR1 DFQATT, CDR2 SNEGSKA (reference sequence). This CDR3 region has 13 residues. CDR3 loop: CSVRGGGIETQYF. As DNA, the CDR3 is TGCAGTGTGCGAGGGGGAGGGATCGAGACCCAGTACTTC.

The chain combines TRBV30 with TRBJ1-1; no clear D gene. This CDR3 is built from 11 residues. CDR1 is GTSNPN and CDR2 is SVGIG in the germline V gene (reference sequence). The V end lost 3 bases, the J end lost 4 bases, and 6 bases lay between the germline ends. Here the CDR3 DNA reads TGTGCCTGGAGCGGACTCACTGAAGCTTTCTTT. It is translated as CAWSGLTEAFF. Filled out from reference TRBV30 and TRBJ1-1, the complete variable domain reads SQTIHQWPATLVQPVGSPLSLECTVEGTSNPNLYWYRQAAGRGLQLLFYSVGIGQISSEVPQNLSASRPQDRQFILSSKKLLLSDSGFYLCAWSGLTEAFFGQGTRLTVV.

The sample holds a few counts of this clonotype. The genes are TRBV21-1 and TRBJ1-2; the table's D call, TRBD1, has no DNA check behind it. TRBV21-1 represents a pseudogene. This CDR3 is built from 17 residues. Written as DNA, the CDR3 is TGTGCCAGCAGCAAAAGGGGACAGGGCCTAGCTAACTATGGCTACACCTTC. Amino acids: CASSKRGQGLANYGYTF.

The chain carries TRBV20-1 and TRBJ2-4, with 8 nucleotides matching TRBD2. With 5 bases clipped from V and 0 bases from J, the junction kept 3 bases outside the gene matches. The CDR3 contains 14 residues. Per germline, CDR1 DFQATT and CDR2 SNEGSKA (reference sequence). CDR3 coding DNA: TGCAGTGCTTTAAGCGGGAGAGCCAAAAACATTCAGTACTTC. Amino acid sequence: CSALSGRAKNIQYF.

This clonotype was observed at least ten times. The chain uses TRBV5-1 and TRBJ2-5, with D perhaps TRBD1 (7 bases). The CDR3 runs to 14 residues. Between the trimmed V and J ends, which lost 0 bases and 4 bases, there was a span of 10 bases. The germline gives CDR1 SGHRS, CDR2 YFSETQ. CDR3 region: CASSLGQGGETQYF. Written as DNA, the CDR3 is TGCGCCAGCAGCTTGGGACAGGGAGGAGAGACCCAGTACTTC.

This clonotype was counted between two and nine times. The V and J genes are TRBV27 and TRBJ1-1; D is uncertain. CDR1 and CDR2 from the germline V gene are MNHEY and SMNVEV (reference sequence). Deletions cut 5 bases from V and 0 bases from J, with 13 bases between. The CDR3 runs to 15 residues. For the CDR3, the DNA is TGTGCCAGCAGTCCGCGACCGCCCTTGAACACTGAAGCTTTCTTT. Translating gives CASSPRPPLNTEAFF.

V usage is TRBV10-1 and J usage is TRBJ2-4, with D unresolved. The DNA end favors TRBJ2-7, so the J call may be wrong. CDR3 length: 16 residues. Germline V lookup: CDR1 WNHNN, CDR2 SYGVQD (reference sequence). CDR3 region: CASRILKSGGSYEQYF. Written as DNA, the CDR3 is TGCGCCAGCAGGATCTTGAAATCCGGCGGCTCCTACGAGCAGTACTTC.

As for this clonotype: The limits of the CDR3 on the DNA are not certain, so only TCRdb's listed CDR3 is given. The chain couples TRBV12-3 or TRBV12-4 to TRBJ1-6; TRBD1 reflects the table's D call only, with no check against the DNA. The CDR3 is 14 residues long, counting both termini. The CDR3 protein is CASSFGPGNSPPHF.

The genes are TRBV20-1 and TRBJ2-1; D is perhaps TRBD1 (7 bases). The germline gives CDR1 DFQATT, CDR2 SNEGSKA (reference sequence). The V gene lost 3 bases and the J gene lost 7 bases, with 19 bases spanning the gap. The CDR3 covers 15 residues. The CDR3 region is CSASFGTTGRNEQFF. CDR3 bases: TGCAGTGCTAGCTTTGGAACGACAGGGAGGAATGAGCAGTTCTTC.

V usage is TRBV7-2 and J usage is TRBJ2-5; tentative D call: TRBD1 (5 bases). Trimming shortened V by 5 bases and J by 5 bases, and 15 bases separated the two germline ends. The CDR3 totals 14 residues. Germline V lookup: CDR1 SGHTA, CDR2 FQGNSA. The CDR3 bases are TGTGCCAGCAGCCCCAGGGCAGGAATCGAGACCCAGTACTTC. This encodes CASSPRAGIETQYF.

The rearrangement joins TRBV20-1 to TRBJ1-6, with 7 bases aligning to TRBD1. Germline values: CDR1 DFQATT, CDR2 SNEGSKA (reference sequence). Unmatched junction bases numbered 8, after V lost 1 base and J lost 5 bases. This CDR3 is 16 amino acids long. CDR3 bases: TGCAGTGCTAGAGTACGCAGGGGGTGGGATAATTCACCCCTCCACTTT. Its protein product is CSARVRRGWDNSPLHF.

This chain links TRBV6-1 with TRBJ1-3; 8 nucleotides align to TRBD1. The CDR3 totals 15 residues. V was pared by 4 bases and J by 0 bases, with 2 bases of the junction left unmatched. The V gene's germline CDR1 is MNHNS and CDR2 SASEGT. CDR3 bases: TGTGCCAGCAGTGGACAGGGGCGCTCTGGAAACACCATATATTTT. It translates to CASSGQGRSGNTIYF.

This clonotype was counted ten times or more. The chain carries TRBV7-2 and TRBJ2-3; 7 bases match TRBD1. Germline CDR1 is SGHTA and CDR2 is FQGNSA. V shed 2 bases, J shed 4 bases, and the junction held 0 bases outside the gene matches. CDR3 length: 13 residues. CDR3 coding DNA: TGTGCCAGCAGCTTACAGGGGGCAGATACGCAGTATTTT. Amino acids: CASSLQGADTQYF. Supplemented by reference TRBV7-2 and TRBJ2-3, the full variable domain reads GAGVSQSPSNKVTEKGKDVELRCDPISGHTALYWYRQSLGQGLEFLIYFQGNSAPDKSGLPSDRFSAERTGGSVSTLTIQRTQQEDSAVYLCASSLQGADTQYFGPGTRLTVL.